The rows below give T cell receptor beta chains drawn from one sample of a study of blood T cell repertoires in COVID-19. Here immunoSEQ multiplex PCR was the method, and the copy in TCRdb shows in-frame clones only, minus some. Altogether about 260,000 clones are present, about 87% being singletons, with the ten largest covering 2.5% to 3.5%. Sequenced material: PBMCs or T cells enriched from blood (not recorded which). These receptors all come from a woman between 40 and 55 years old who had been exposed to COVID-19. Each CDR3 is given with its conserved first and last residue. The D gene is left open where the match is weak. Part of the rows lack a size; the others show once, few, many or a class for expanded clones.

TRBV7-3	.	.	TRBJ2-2	CASSLKGRNTGELFF	TGTGCCAGCAGCTTAAAGGGGCGAAACACCGGGGAGCTGTTTTTT
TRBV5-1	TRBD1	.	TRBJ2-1	CASSLRPEGAYNEQFF	TGCGCCAGCAGCTTGCGGCCTGAGGGGGCATACAATGAGCAGTTCTTC
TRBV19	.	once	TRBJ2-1	CASSNGDSEQFF	TGTGCCAGTAGTAACGGGGACTCCGAGCAGTTCTTC
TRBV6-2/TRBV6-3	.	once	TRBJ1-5	CASSYDHRDNNQPQHF	TGTGCCAGCAGTTACGATCACCGGGACAACAATCAGCCCCAGCATTTT
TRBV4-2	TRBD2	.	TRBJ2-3	CASSHDAGTRLADTQYF	TGTGCCAGCAGCCACGACGCCGGGACTAGATTGGCAGATACGCAGTATTTT
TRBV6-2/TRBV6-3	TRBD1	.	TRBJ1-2	CASSRPSTGIYGYTF	TGTGCCAGCAGTAGACCATCGACAGGGATCTATGGCTACACCTTC
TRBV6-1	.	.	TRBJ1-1	CASSEQPEPGHAEAFF	TGTGCCAGCAGTGAACAGCCGGAGCCGGGACACGCTGAAGCTTTCTTT
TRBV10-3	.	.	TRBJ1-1	CAAETGGAEAFF	TGTGCCGCAGAAACAGGAGGGGCTGAAGCTTTCTTT
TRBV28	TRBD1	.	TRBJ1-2	CASSPGTGRYGYTF	TGTGCCAGCAGCCCCGGGACAGGGCGCTATGGCTACACCTTC
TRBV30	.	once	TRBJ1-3	CAWSVRGYSGNTIYF	TGTGCCTGGAGTGTACGAGGGTACTCTGGAAACACCATATATTTT
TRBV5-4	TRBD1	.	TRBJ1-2	CASSFGTGPNGYTF	TGTGCCAGCAGCTTTGGGACAGGGCCGAACGGCTACACCTTC
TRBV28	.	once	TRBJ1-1	CASHSRPGKNTEAFF	TGTGCCAGTCACTCGCGGCCCGGGAAGAACACTGAAGCTTTCTTT
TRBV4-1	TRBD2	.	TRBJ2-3	CASSEGLAGTDTQYF	TGCGCCAGCAGCGAGGGACTAGCGGGCACAGATACGCAGTATTTT
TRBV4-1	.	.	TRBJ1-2	CASSPPGTRGGYTF	TGCGCCAGCAGCCCCCCGGGGACTAGGGGTGGCTACACCTTC
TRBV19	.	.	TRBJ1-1	CASRGGPNTEAFF	TGTGCCAGTAGGGGGGGGCCGAACACTGAAGCTTTCTTT
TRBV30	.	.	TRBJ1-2	CAWSPGYGYTF	TGTGCCTGGAGTCCGGGCTATGGCTACACCTTC
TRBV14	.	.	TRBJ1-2	CASSQGIQGLDGYTF	TGTGCCAGCAGCCAAGGTATCCAGGGGCTGGATGGCTACACCTTC